This T cell receptor beta chain was sequenced during a study of CD4 T cells in relation to SARS-CoV-2 and coronaviruses. Study details: The restricting HLA molecule for shared crossreactive spike epitopes was mapped.

The CDR3 covers 16 residues. Germline loops: CDR1 LGHDT, CDR2 YNNKEL (reference sequence). The ends were cut back, 2 bases at V and 2 bases at J, with 15 bases in the middle. Some clones are missing from TCRdb's copy, which holds only in-frame ones; the method was immunoSEQ multiplex PCR. The sample lists around 28,000 clones, about 70% seen once, with nearly 3.5% in the top ten. About this clone: Its antigen is undetermined.

The TCR was taken from an adult with COVID-19. The chain is built from TRBV3-1 (or the pseudogene TRBV3-2) and TRBJ2-5; D might be TRBD1 (6 bases). The sample taken for sequencing was memory CD4+ T cells from PBMCs, cultured in vitro. This chain's CDR3 is CASSQLTGTLQETQYF. DNA of the CDR3: TGTGCCAGCAGCCAACTTACCGGGACACTTCAAGAGACCCAGTACTTC.